Shown below are 9 T cell receptor beta chains from a single sample sequenced in a study of cytomegalovirus exposure and HLA in healthy donors. The PCR ran on 60 Vbeta and 13 Jbeta primers. Assay: immunoSEQ multiplex PCR; the TCRdb copy retains only in-frame clones and omits some. The table lists around 100,000 clones, more than 65% of them singletons. Sequenced sample: PBMCs. These receptors came from a woman in her fifties or sixties in good health and CMV-seropositive.

The rearrangement joins TRBV7-6 to TRBJ2-5; D is uncertain. V was shortened by 5 bases and J by 3 bases, with 13 bases between the two germline ends. CDR3 size: 14 residues. The germline V gene has CDR1 SGHVS and CDR2 FNYEAQ. The CDR3 nucleotides read TGTGCCAGCAGCCTCGCGCCTGGTGAAGAGACCCAGTACTTC. Its translation is CASSLAPGEETQYF.

In this sample, this clone turned up a few times. This chain connects TRBV10-3 to TRBJ2-7, with TRBD2 as a possible D gene (7 bases). Germline values: CDR1 ENHRY, CDR2 SYGVKD. The V end lost 6 bases, the J end lost 0 bases, and 9 bases lay between the germline ends. The CDR3 is 13 amino acids. The CDR3 DNA reads TGTGCCATCAGGAGGGGGGGCTCCTACGAGCAGTACTTC. As protein: CAIRRGGSYEQYF.

The V and J genes are TRBV5-6 and TRBJ2-5, with 14 bases identical to TRBD2. This CDR3 has 16 amino acids. Trimming removed 4 bases from V and 5 bases from J; junction bases left unmatched: 7. The germline V gene has CDR1 SGHDT and CDR2 YYEEEE. In nucleotides, the CDR3 is TGTGCCAGCAGCCGGACTAGCGGGAGGACTGGGGAGACCCAGTACTTC. Amino acids: CASSRTSGRTGETQYF.

This clone was observed once. V is TRBV2 and J is TRBJ2-3; 9 bases fit TRBD1. The germline gives CDR1 SNHLY, CDR2 FYNNEI. Trimming cost V 7 bases and J 3 bases; bases outside gene matches: 11. CDR3 length: 16 residues. The CDR3 protein is CASMVTGTGLTDTQYF. The CDR3 nucleotides are TGTGCCAGCATGGTGACCGGGACAGGGTTAACAGATACGCAGTATTTT.

The chain recombines TRBV18 with TRBJ2-2, with D uncertain. Germline CDR1 reads KGHSH; CDR2 reads LQKENI. The length of the CDR3 is 12 residues. Trimming pared 1 base from V and 6 bases from J, leaving 3 bases between. CDR3 sequence reads: CASSPLSGELFF. The CDR3 DNA reads as TGTGCCAGCTCACCACTCTCCGGGGAGCTGTTTTTT.

The chain carries TRBV29-1 and TRBJ1-2; 11 bases fit TRBD1. The germline V gene encodes CDR1 SQVTM and CDR2 ANQGSEA. The CDR3 is 14 amino acids. V lost 6 bases and J lost 5; bases outside the gene matches: 8. CDR3 DNA sequence: TGCAGCGTGGACAGGGGGCAGGGTGGATATGGCTACACCTTC. Protein: CSVDRGQGGYGYTF.

In its sample, this clone was seen a few times. This sequence joins TRBV29-1 and TRBJ2-3; TRBD1 aligns across 8 bases. The CDR3 spans 15 residues. Germline V gene lookup returns CDR1 SQVTM and CDR2 ANQGSEA. After removal of 6 bases from V and 2 bases from J, the junction contained 10 bases not matched to a gene. The CDR3 bases are TGCAGCGTGATATCGACAGGGGCGATCACAGATACGCAGTATTTT. Its translation is CSVISTGAITDTQYF.

This chain joins TRBV7-9 and TRBJ2-1, with 9 nucleotides matching TRBD2. The CDR3 is 16 amino acids. The V gene's germline CDR1 is SEHNR and CDR2 FQNEAQ (reference sequence). Losses at the gene ends were 4 bases for V and 4 bases for J; bases not matched to a gene: 8. The CDR3 loop is CASSSPPAGGYNEQFF. CDR3 nucleotides: TGTGCCAGCAGCTCCCCCCCTGCGGGGGGGTACAATGAGCAGTTCTTC.

This clone was observed a handful of times. The V and J genes are TRBV11-1 and TRBJ2-7; D possibly corresponds to TRBD1 (6 bases). There are 14 residues in the CDR3. Trimming took 3 bases from V and 2 from J, leaving 11 bases between them. In germline, CDR1 is SGHAT, CDR2 FQDESV (reference sequence). CDR3: CASSFSTGPYEQYF. CDR3 nucleotides: TGTGCCAGCAGCTTCTCGACAGGTCCCTACGAGCAGTACTTC.